This T cell receptor (beta chain) is drawn from a study of early T cells in non-severe SARS-CoV-2 infection. One entry per CDR3 protein results from TCRdb running MiXCR on the 5' RACE reads. The table includes fewer than 85,000 distinct CDR3 sequences, roughly 13% detected once. The study, taken as a whole, reports: Anti-spike CD8 responses were favored by VDJdb matching, which missed private and CD4 specificities.

Remarks on this clonotype: Its cognate antigen is unknown.

The germline V gene has CDR1 SGHNT and CDR2 YYREEE (reference sequence). The CDR3 has 13 residues. With 3 bases clipped from V and 4 bases from J, the junction kept 3 bases outside the gene matches. The sequenced sample consisted of whole blood. The source is an adult who was a healthcare worker with PCR-confirmed SARS-CoV-2 infection or an uninfected control (not recorded which). This chain connects TRBV5-4 to TRBJ1-2, with 7 bases fitting TRBD1. The CDR3 sequence is CASSSNRGYGYTF. The CDR3 nucleotides read TGTGCCAGCAGCTCAAACAGGGGCTATGGCTACACCTTC. The variable domain in full, completed from reference TRBV5-4 and TRBJ1-2, reads ETGVTQSPTHLIKTRGQQVTLRCSSQSGHNTVSWYQQALGQGPQFIFQYYREEENGRGNFPPRFSGLQFPNYSSELNVNALELDDSALYLCASSSNRGYGYTFGSGTRLTVV.